This T cell receptor beta chain was identified during a study of T cells after yellow fever vaccination. The CDR3 is 14 residues long. Trimming removed 4 bases from V and 2 bases from J; junction bases left unmatched: 5. Germline CDR1 reads DFQATT; CDR2 reads SNEGSKA (reference sequence). This clonotype was detected a few times. A universal primer site and UMIs were added as TCR cDNA was made by 5'RACE template switching. TCRdb analysed the 5' RACE reads with MiXCR anew, one entry per CDR3 protein. The table has about 350,000 distinct CDR3 sequences, around 13% seen once; the top ten hold 2.5% to 4%. The chain joins TRBV20-1 to TRBJ2-3; 8 nucleotides line up with TRBD1. The TCR sequence derives from a man aged 18 to 29 who received the YFV17D yellow fever vaccine. The specimen comprised CD4+ T cells sorted from PBMCs, sampled 15 days after the yellow fever booster vaccination. CDR3 amino acids: CSATRQGLTDTQYF. Written as DNA, the CDR3 is TGCAGTGCTACCCGACAGGGGCTCACAGATACGCAGTATTTT.